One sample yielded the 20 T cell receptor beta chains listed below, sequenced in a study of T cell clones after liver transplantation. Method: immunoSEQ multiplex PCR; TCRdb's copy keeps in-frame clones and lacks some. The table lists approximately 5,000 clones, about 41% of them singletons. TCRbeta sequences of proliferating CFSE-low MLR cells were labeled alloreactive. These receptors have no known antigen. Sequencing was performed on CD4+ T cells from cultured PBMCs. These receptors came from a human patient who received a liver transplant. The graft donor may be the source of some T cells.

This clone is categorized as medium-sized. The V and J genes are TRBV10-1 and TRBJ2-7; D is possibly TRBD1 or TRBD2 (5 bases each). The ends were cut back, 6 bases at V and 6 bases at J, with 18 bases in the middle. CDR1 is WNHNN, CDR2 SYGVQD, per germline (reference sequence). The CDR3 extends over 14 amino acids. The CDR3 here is CASRSGTDTGEQYF. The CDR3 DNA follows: TGCGCCAGCAGATCCGGGACCGACACCGGCGAGCAGTACTTC.

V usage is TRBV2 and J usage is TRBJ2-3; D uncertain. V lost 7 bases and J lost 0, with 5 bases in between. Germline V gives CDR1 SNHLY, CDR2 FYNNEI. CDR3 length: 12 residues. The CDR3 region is CASKSSTDTQYF. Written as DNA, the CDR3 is TGTGCCAGCAAGAGTAGCACAGATACGCAGTATTTT. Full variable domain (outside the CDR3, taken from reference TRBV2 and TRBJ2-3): EPEVTQTPSHQVTQMGQEVILRCVPISNHLYFYWYRQILGQKVEFLVSFYNNEISEKSEIFDDQFSVERPDGSNFTLKIRSTKLEDSAMYFCASKSSTDTQYFGPGTRLTVL.

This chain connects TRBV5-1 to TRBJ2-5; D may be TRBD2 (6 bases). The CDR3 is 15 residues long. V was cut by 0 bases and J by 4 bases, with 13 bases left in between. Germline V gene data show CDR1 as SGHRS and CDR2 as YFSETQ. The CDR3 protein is CASSLGGRRGETQYF. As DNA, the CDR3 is TGCGCCAGCAGCTTGGGCGGCAGGAGGGGAGAGACCCAGTACTTC.

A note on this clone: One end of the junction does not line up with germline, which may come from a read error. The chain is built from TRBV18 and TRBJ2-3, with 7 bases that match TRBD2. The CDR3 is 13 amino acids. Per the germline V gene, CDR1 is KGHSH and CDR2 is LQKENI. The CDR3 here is CASSAQTSPLLHF. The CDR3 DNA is TGTGCCAGCTCAGCTCAGACTAGCCCTCTTCTCCATTTT.

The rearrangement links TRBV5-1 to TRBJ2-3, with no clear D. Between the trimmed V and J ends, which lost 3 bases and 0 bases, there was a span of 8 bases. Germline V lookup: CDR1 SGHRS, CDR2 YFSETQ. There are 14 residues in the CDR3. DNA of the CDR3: TGCGCCAGCAGCTCAATGTTTAGCACAGATACGCAGTATTTT. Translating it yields CASSSMFSTDTQYF.

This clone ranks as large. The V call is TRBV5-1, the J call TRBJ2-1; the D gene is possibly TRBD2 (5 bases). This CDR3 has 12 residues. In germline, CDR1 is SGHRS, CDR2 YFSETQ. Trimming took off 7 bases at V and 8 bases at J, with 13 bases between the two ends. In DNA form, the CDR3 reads TGCGCCAGCTCCCTCATCGGGGATGAGCAGTTCTTC. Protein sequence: CASSLIGDEQFF. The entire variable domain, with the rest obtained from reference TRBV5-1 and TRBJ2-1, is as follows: KAGVTQTPRYLIKTRGQQVTLSCSPISGHRSVSWYQQTPGQGLQFLFEYFSETQRNKGNFPGRFSGRQFSNSRSEMNVSTLELGDSALYLCASSLIGDEQFFGPGTRLTVL.

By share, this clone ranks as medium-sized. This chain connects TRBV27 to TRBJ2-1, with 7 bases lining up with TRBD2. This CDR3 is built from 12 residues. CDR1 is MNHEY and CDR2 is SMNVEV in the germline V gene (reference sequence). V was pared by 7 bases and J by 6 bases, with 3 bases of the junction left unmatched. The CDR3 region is CASIRGGNEQFF. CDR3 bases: TGTGCCAGCATCCGCGGGGGCAATGAGCAGTTCTTC.

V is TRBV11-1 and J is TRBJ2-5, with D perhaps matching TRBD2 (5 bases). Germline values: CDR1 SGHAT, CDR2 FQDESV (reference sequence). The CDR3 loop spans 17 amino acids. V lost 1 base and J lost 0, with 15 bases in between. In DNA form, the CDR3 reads TGTGCCAGCAGCTTAGTAGCGCGGCAGCTCTACCAAGAGACCCAGTACTTC. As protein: CASSLVARQLYQETQYF.

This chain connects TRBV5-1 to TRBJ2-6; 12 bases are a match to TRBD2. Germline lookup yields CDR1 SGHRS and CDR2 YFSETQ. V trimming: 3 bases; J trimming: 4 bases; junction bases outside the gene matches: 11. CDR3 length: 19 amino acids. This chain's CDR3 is CASSSLVTSGSPGANVLTF. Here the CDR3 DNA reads TGCGCCAGCAGCTCATTGGTGACTAGCGGGAGTCCCGGGGCCAACGTCCTGACTTTC.

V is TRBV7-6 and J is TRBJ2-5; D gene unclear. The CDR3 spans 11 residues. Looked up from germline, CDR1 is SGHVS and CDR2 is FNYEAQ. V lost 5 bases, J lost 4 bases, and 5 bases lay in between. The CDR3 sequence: CASSALETQYF. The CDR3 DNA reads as TGTGCCAGCAGCGCCCTAGAGACCCAGTACTTC.

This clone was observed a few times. The CDR3 reads CASSLQGYEQYF. CDR3 bases: TGTGCCAGCAGTTTACAGGGATACGAGCAGTACTTC. The chain links TRBV28 to TRBJ2-7; perhaps TRBD1 as D (5 bases). Germline loops: CDR1 MDHEN, CDR2 SYDVKM. V lost 2 bases and J 4 bases, leaving 6 bases between the germline ends. CDR3 size: 12 residues.

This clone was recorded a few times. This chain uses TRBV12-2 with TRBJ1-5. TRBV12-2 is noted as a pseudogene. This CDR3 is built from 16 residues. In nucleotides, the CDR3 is TGTGCAAGTCGCTTAGTCGCGGGCAGGTACAATCAGCCCCAGCATTTT. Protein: CASRLVAGRYNQPQHF.

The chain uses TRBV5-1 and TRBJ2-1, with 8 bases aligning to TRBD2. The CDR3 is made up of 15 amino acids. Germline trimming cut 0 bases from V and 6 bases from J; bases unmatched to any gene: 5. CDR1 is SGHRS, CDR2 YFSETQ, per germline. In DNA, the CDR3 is TGCGCCAGCAGCTTGGACGGGAGGGCCCTCAATGAGCAGTTCTTC. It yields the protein CASSLDGRALNEQFF.

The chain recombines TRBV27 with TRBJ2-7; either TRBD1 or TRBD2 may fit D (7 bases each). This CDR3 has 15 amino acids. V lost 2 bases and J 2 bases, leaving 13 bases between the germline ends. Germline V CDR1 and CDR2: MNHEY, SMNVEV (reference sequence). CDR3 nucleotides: TGTGCCAGCAGTTTACAGGGGGGGTTTGCCTACGAGCAGTACTTC. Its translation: CASSLQGGFAYEQYF.

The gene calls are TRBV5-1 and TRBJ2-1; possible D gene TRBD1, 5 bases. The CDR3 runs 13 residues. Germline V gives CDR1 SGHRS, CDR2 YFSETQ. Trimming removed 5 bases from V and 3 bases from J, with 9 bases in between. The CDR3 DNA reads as TGCGCCAGCAGTTCAGACAGCTACAATGAGCAGTTCTTC. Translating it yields CASSSDSYNEQFF.

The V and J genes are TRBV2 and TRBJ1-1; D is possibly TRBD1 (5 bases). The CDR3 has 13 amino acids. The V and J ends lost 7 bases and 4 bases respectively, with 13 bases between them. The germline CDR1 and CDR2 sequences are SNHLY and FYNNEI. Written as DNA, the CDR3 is TGTGCCAGCACCAGAGGGGTAGGCACTGAAGCTTTCTTT. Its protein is CASTRGVGTEAFF.

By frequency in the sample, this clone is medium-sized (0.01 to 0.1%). CDR3 amino acids: CAISESNQGFPDTQYF. The CDR3 DNA reads TGTGCCATCAGTGAGTCGAACCAGGGTTTTCCAGATACGCAGTATTTT. The V call is TRBV10-3, the J call TRBJ2-3; TRBD1 is a possible D gene (5 bases). The germline gives CDR1 ENHRY, CDR2 SYGVKD. The CDR3 covers 16 residues. The germline V and J ends were trimmed by 0 bases and 4 bases, with 14 bases remaining between them.

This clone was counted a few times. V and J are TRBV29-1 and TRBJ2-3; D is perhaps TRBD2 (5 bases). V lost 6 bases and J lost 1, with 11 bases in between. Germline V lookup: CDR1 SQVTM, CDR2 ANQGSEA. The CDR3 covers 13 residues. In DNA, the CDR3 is TGCAGCGTAGCTTACGGGGGCACAGATACGCAGTATTTT. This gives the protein CSVAYGGTDTQYF.

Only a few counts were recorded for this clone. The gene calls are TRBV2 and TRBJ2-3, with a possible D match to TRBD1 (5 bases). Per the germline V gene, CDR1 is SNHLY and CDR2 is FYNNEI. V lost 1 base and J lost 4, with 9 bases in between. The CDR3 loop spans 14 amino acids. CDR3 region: CASSEVEGADTQYF. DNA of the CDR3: TGTGCCAGCAGTGAAGTTGAAGGGGCAGATACGCAGTATTTT.

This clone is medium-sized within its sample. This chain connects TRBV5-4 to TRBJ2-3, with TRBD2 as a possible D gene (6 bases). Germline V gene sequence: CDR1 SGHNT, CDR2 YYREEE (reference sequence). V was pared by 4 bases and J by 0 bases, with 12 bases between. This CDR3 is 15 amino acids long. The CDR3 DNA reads TGTGCCAGCAGCGGAGGGGTCCTTAGCACAGATACGCAGTATTTT. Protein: CASSGGVLSTDTQYF.